This TCR beta chain came from a study of breast tumors, draining lymph nodes, adjacent tissues. The CDR3 loop spans 15 amino acids. Germline V CDR1 and CDR2: MNHEY, SVGAGI. Axillary draining lymph nodes of breast cancer patients supplied the node samples. TCRdb fed the multiplex PCR reads into MiXCR, producing one record per CDR3 protein. The sample lists 140,000 or so distinct CDR3 sequences, approximately 30% seen once, with 2.3% in the top ten. This clonotype was seen at least ten times. One end of the junction varies from germline; a read error may be responsible. Sequenced material: axillary lymph node tissue. The source of this sequence is a female donor with breast cancer. Some clones in this sample may be carry-over from other donors' samples. The chain recombines TRBV6-5 with TRBJ2-2; the match to TRBD1 covers 8 bases. The CDR3 loop is CATRTGQVDTGELFF. The DNA for the CDR3 is TGTGCCACCAGGACGGGACAGGTAGACACCGGAGAGCTGTTTTTT.